The rows below give T cell receptor beta chains drawn from one sample of a study of shared clonotypes between healthy human individuals. The assay was immunoSEQ multiplex PCR, and TCRdb's table has in-frame clones only and misses some. The data show hundreds of thousands of clones, roughly 96% seen once. Sequencing was performed on naive CD8+ T cells sorted from blood. Receptors originate from a young man in good health. Both conserved end residues are trimmed from each CDR3.

TRBV27	TRBJ2-3	ASDGSGGTDTQY
TRBV7-9	TRBJ2-1	ASSGLAGDNEQF
TRBV14	TRBJ2-1	ASRGTSGRAPQYNEQF
TRBV7-9	TRBJ2-5	ASSSMETQY
TRBV6-5	TRBJ2-1	ASGYDWYNEQF
TRBV7-9	TRBJ2-5	ASSPPGDTPNQETQY
TRBV5-1	TRBJ2-7	ASSQSPRDEQY
TRBV29-1	TRBJ2-7	SVEDQSGSSYEQY
TRBV7-9	TRBJ2-1	ASSFAGGPGYNEQF
TRBV6-5	TRBJ2-2	ASSTQGESGELF
TRBV15	TRBJ1-1	ATSRGTGGDPNTEAF
TRBV5-8	TRBJ2-1	ASSLGQGDNEQF
TRBV6-1	TRBJ1-5	ASSEGVRQPQH
TRBV9	TRBJ2-3	ASSGLAGGTDTQY
TRBV27	TRBJ2-1	ASSLAGGPREQF
TRBV9	TRBJ1-4	ASSLVAGTNEKLF
TRBV30	TRBJ2-7	AWSYGQGAYEQY
TRBV4-1	TRBJ2-3	ASSQDHISAYSTDTQY
TRBV5-5	TRBJ2-7	ASSDPRGQIGTYEQY
TRBV7-2	TRBJ1-1	ASSLGPQVWGTEAF
TRBV4-1	TRBJ2-2	ASSQESGVNTGELF
TRBV7-2	TRBJ1-1	ASSPLRRTEAF
TRBV2	TRBJ1-4	ASSVGDRTPKEEKLF
TRBV28	TRBJ2-1	ASSGRRTSGKSSYNEQF
TRBV19	TRBJ2-1	ASSPWDSYNEQF
TRBV5-1	TRBJ2-7	ASSLGGVLGSYEQY
TRBV7-8	TRBJ2-7	ASSLARRSSYEQY
TRBV7-8	TRBJ1-1	ASRLTVNTEAF
TRBV6-5	TRBJ2-7	ASSLESTRYSYEQY
TRBV5-1	TRBJ2-7	ASSLIVGNSGFYEQY
TRBV11-2	TRBJ2-3	ASSLSRVSGRTDTQY
TRBV7-6	TRBJ2-7	ASSLWRDLASEQY
TRBV28	TRBJ1-2	ASSPTPGGYGYT
TRBV27	TRBJ1-1	ASSRSGGWNTEAF
TRBV7-9	TRBJ2-5	ASSLRDRDIQETQY
TRBV29-1	TRBJ1-2	SVSDRSPHGYT
TRBV5-6	TRBJ2-7	ASSLGVSYEQY
TRBV14	TRBJ2-3	ASSRPRQGMGTDTQY
TRBV7-2	TRBJ2-1	ASSPTREVYNEQF
TRBV15	TRBJ1-4	ATSRKPGDYEKLF
TRBV9	TRBJ2-5	ASSPGLAGGRETQY